The clone carrying this T cell receptor (beta chain) occurred a few times. What it binds is unknown. The study ran its PCR with 60 Vbeta and 13 Jbeta primers. Using immunoSEQ multiplex PCR, the repertoire was profiled, and TCRdb retains in-frame clones only, with some absent. This table holds 90,000 to 110,000 clones, less than 80% found once. Germline V gene sequence: CDR1 LNHDA, CDR2 SQIVND (reference sequence). Trimming shortened V by 6 bases and J by 7 bases, and 15 bases separated the two germline ends. CDR3 length: 14 amino acids. This entry belongs to a study of cytomegalovirus exposure and HLA in healthy donors. Notes on the study in general: In a later analysis, a missense DCLRE1C variant was linked to TCR beta V- and J-gene trimming.

This sequence joins TRBV19 and TRBJ1-4; D is perhaps TRBD1 (6 bases). This receptor was obtained from a woman between 50 and 59 years old in good health and CMV-seropositive. What was sequenced was PBMCs. CDR3 loop: CASSRTAGREKLFF. CDR3 bases: TGTGCCAGTAGCCGGACAGCCGGACGTGAAAAACTGTTTTTT. Based on the CDR3 plus reference TRBV19 and TRBJ1-4, the full variable domain is DGGITQSPKYLFRKEGQNVTLSCEQNLNHDAMYWYRQDPGQGLRLIYYSQIVNDFQKGDIAEGYSVSREKKESFPLTVTSAQKNPTAFYLCASSRTAGREKLFFGSGTQLSVL.